The 29 T cell receptor beta chains presented below share a single source sample, sequenced in a study of blood T cell repertoires in COVID-19. Repertoires were generated with immunoSEQ multiplex PCR, while TCRdb's copy carries only in-frame clones and drops some. The sample has more than 25,000 clones, roughly nine tenths seen once. The sample taken for sequencing was peripheral blood. The source of these receptors is a human donor with acute or convalescent COVID-19. The donor label of this sample is uncertain.

This clone was picked up a small number of times. This chain connects TRBV24-1 to TRBJ2-7; 7 nucleotides match TRBD1. CDR3 length equals 13 residues. Per the germline V gene, CDR1 is KGHDR and CDR2 is SFDVKD. Trimming cost V 9 bases and J 4 bases; bases outside gene matches: 8. As DNA, the CDR3 is TGTGCCACCGGGACGGGACAGAATTACGAGCAGTACTTC. Encoded protein: CATGTGQNYEQYF.

The chain couples TRBV5-8 to TRBJ2-5, with TRBD1 matching 7 bases. The germline V gene has CDR1 SGHTS and CDR2 YDEGEE. This CDR3 spans 16 amino acids. The ends lost 1 base at V and 9 bases at J; junction bases unmatched: 15. CDR3 in DNA: TGTGCCAGCAGCTTGCCCGGGACAGCGGATGGAAAGGCCCAGTACTTC. As protein: CASSLPGTADGKAQYF. The complete variable domain, with remaining parts taken from reference TRBV5-8 and TRBJ2-5, reads EAGVTQSPTHLIKTRGQQATLRCSPISGHTSVYWYQQALGLGLQFLLWYDEGEERNRGNFPPRFSGRQFPNYSSELNVNALELEDSALYLCASSLPGTADGKAQYFGPGTRLLVL.

This clone was picked up one time. The chain couples TRBV5-1 to TRBJ1-1; D gene uncertain. CDR3 length: 15 amino acids. Germline loops: CDR1 SGHRS, CDR2 YFSETQ. Trimming shortened V by 3 bases and J by 4 bases, and 16 bases separated the two germline ends. The CDR3 coding sequence is TGCGCCAGCAGCTACTTCGACGCTGGAGGCACTGAAGCTTTCTTT. It yields the protein CASSYFDAGGTEAFF.

V is TRBV14 and J is TRBJ2-1; 7 bases agree with TRBD1. Germline assignment: CDR1 SGHDN and CDR2 FVKESK. The junction had 6 bases not matched to a gene; V was cut back by 3 bases and J by 1 base. The CDR3 consists of 16 residues. CDR3 DNA sequence: TGTGCCAGCAGCCACGGACAGGCTATATCCTACAATGAGCAGTTCTTC. As protein: CASSHGQAISYNEQFF.

The V call is TRBV3-1 (or the pseudogene TRBV3-2), the J call TRBJ2-3, with TRBD1 matching over 8 bases. After removal of 2 bases from V and 2 bases from J, the junction contained 12 bases not matched to a gene. The CDR3 covers 18 residues. Germline V gene data show CDR1 as LGHDT and CDR2 as YNNKEL (reference sequence). The CDR3 here is CASSQKGVRTGITDTQYF. Written as DNA, the CDR3 is TGTGCCAGCAGCCAAAAAGGGGTAAGGACAGGGATCACAGATACGCAGTATTTT.

The J gene is TRBJ2-5, the V gene TRBV29-1; D unresolved. The V gene lost 6 bases and the J gene lost 7 bases, with 12 bases spanning the gap. Germline V gene sequence: CDR1 SQVTM, CDR2 ANQGSEA. The CDR3 length is 11 residues. The CDR3 region has the DNA TGCAGCGTGACACCTCTCGGGACCCAGTACTTC. Protein: CSVTPLGTQYF.

This clone was detected once. The chain couples TRBV4-2 to TRBJ1-4; unclear D gene. The CDR3 covers 16 residues. The germline CDR1 and CDR2 sequences are LGHNA and YNFKEQ. V lost 4 bases and J 0 bases, leaving 12 bases between the germline ends. CDR3 in DNA: TGTGCCAGCAGCCCCAAAACATATGCAACTAATGAAAAACTGTTTTTT. Its translation is CASSPKTYATNEKLFF.

The rearrangement links TRBV7-2 to TRBJ2-5; TRBD1 aligns across 9 bases. Losses at the gene ends were 5 bases for V and 4 bases for J; bases not matched to a gene: 2. Germline-derived CDR1 and CDR2 are SGHTA and FQGNSA. The CDR3 is 13 residues long. In nucleotides, the CDR3 is TGTGCCAGCAGCCTGGACAGGGGAGAGACCCAGTACTTC. This codes for CASSLDRGETQYF.

This chain links TRBV2 with TRBJ2-5; tentative D call: TRBD2 (6 bases). Trimming stripped 8 bases from V and 5 bases from J, with 18 bases between. Per the germline V gene, CDR1 is SNHLY and CDR2 is FYNNEI. This CDR3 has 14 amino acids. As DNA, the CDR3 is TGTGCCAGCGGGGGGTCACTCGGAGGGGAGACCCAGTACTTC. It yields the protein CASGGSLGGETQYF.

The CDR3 sequence: CARMIRGSYNEQFF. In DNA, the CDR3 is TGTGCCAGAATGATTCGGGGGAGCTACAATGAGCAGTTCTTC. The V call is TRBV5-3, the J call TRBJ2-1, with D maybe TRBD2 (6 bases). TRBV5-3 is annotated as an ORF whose role is uncertain. Trimming shortened V by 6 bases and J by 3 bases, and 13 bases separated the two germline ends. The CDR3 is 14 residues long.

V gene TRBV6-1 combines with J gene TRBJ2-7; the match to TRBD1 covers 7 bases. CDR1 is MNHNS and CDR2 is SASEGT in the germline V gene. Trimming removed 2 bases from V and 5 bases from J; junction bases left unmatched: 15. The length of the CDR3 is 17 residues. The CDR3 DNA is TGTGCCAGCAGTGAACAAGGTGGGGCCCAGGGGGTCGACGAGCAGTACTTC. Translating it yields CASSEQGGAQGVDEQYF.

The chain employs TRBV4-2 and TRBJ1-1, with TRBD1 as a possible D gene (5 bases). The germline V and J ends were trimmed by 0 bases and 7 bases, with 12 bases remaining between them. CDR3 length: 14 amino acids. In germline, CDR1 is LGHNA, CDR2 YNFKEQ. The CDR3 protein is CASSQDQSQGEAFF. CDR3 DNA: TGTGCCAGCAGCCAAGATCAGAGCCAGGGTGAAGCTTTCTTT.

J is TRBJ2-3 and V is TRBV5-1, with 7 positions matching TRBD1. V shed 2 bases and J 1 base; nucleotides not matched to a gene: 4. Germline-derived CDR1 and CDR2 are SGHRS and YFSETQ. The CDR3 covers 15 residues. The chain's CDR3 is CASSFQQGRTDTQYF. CDR3 coding DNA: TGCGCCAGCAGCTTTCAACAGGGGCGCACAGATACGCAGTATTTT.

The chain links TRBV3-1 (or the pseudogene TRBV3-2) to TRBJ1-4, with TRBD1 matching 10 bases. The CDR3 runs 15 residues. The J segment lost 5 bases and the V segment lost 1 base, leaving 1 base of the junction unmatched. Germline-derived CDR1 and CDR2 are LGHDT and YNNKEL (reference sequence). DNA of the CDR3: TGTGCCAGCAGCCAAGGGACAGGGGGGAATGAAAAACTGTTTTTT. This gives the protein CASSQGTGGNEKLFF.

The gene calls are TRBV28 and TRBJ1-1; D perhaps matches TRBD1 (6 bases). The CDR3 covers 14 residues. Trimming left V 5 bases short and J 4 bases short, with 14 bases between. Germline CDR1 and CDR2: MDHEN and SYDVKM. CDR3 region: CASSQWGGGTEAFF. The CDR3 nucleotides read TGTGCCAGCAGTCAATGGGGGGGCGGCACTGAAGCTTTCTTT.

The chain employs TRBV10-3 and TRBJ2-2, with a possible D match to TRBD2 (5 bases). Germline V CDR1 and CDR2: ENHRY, SYGVKD. This CDR3 spans 16 amino acids. V lost 0 bases and J lost 6, with 14 bases in between. This CDR3 reads CAISESRDWTAGELFF. DNA of the CDR3: TGTGCCATCAGTGAGTCTAGGGATTGGACTGCCGGGGAGCTGTTTTTT.

The rearrangement links TRBV4-1 to TRBJ1-3; D unresolved. Per the germline V gene, CDR1 is MGHRA and CDR2 is YSYEKL. Trimming took off 0 bases at V and 7 bases at J, with 16 bases between the two ends. This CDR3 is 16 amino acids long. In nucleotides, the CDR3 is TGCGCCAGCAGCCAAGACCAACGTCAGATATTGAACACCATATATTTT. Its translation: CASSQDQRQILNTIYF.

Here the CDR3 DNA reads TGTGCCAGCAGTTACGGAGGAACCATCAATGAGCAGTTCTTC. Its translation: CASSYGGTINEQFF. The chain couples TRBV6-5 to TRBJ2-1; possibly TRBD2 for D (5 bases). The V and J ends lost 2 bases and 6 bases respectively, with 11 bases between them. CDR3 size: 14 residues. Germline CDR1 and CDR2: MNHEY and SVGAGI.

This chain joins TRBV6-5 and TRBJ2-7; 9 bases are shared with TRBD2. The CDR3 totals 14 residues. CDR1 MNHEY and CDR2 SVGAGI come from the germline V gene. After removal of 4 bases from V and 3 bases from J, the junction contained 4 bases not matched to a gene. The CDR3: CASSLAGVIYEQYF. The CDR3, as DNA: TGTGCCAGCAGTTTAGCGGGGGTGATCTACGAGCAGTACTTC.

The V and J genes are TRBV6-5 and TRBJ1-5, with TRBD1 identical over 7 bases. The CDR3 is made up of 13 amino acids. Germline V gene data show CDR1 as MNHEY and CDR2 as SVGAGI. Trimming at V came to 8 bases and at J to 5 bases, leaving 6 bases not matched to a gene. The CDR3 DNA is TGTGCCAGCGCATACAGGGGTTATCAGCCCCAGCATTTT. This codes for CASAYRGYQPQHF.

The chain recombines TRBV12-3 or TRBV12-4 with TRBJ2-7; TRBD2 might be the D (5 bases). Trimming removed 8 bases from V and 5 bases from J, with 16 bases in between. This CDR3 is 13 amino acids long. CDR3 in DNA: TGTGCCAGCTCTGCGGGCCGCTTTAACGAGCAGTACTTC. Amino acid sequence: CASSAGRFNEQYF.

This clone was recorded only once. The chain has TRBV21-1 and TRBJ1-5. TRBV21-1 is a recognized pseudogene. The CDR3 consists of 13 residues. In DNA form, the CDR3 reads TGTGCCAGCGCTTGCGGGAGGCATCAGCCCCAGCATTTT. It specifies CASACGRHQPQHF.

V gene TRBV6-5 combines with J gene TRBJ1-1; a weak D match, TRBD1 (5 bases). This CDR3 is 13 amino acids long. CDR1 and CDR2 from the germline V gene are MNHEY and SVGAGI. Trimming shortened V by 6 bases and J by 2 bases, and 10 bases separated the two germline ends. The CDR3 DNA is TGTGCCAGCAGAAAAGGGGCAAACACTGAAGCTTTCTTT. Its translation: CASRKGANTEAFF.

V and J are TRBV11-2 and TRBJ1-6, with TRBD1 as a possible D gene (6 bases). Germline CDR1 is SGHAT and CDR2 is FQNNGV. The CDR3 extends over 16 amino acids. V was cut by 1 base and J by 10 bases, with 17 bases left in between. The CDR3 DNA reads TGTGCCAGCAGCTTAGGCACTCCACAGGGACGGTCACCCCTCCACTTT. It yields the protein CASSLGTPQGRSPLHF. Full variable domain (missing parts from reference TRBV11-2 and TRBJ1-6): EAGVAQSPRYKIIEKRQSVAFWCNPISGHATLYWYQQILGQGPKLLIQFQNNGVVDDSQLPKDRFSAERLKGVDSTLKIQPAKLEDSAVYLCASSLGTPQGRSPLHFGNGTRLTVT.

The chain uses TRBV10-3 and TRBJ1-2, with 7 nucleotides matching TRBD1. The CDR3 is 13 residues long. Germline V CDR1 and CDR2: ENHRY, SYGVKD. Unmatched junction bases numbered 10, after V lost 11 bases and J lost 4 bases. The CDR3 region is CAHQGGASYGYTF. The CDR3 coding sequence is TGTGCCCATCAGGGGGGCGCGAGCTATGGCTACACCTTC.

This clone was detected a few times. DNA of the CDR3: TGTGCCAGCAGCCCCCGGGTGAGCACTGAAGCTTTCTTT. It yields the protein CASSPRVSTEAFF. The rearrangement links TRBV7-9 to TRBJ1-1; D remains ambiguous. This CDR3 has 13 amino acids. From germline, CDR1 is SEHNR and CDR2 FQNEAQ (reference sequence). V shed 5 bases and J shed 4 bases, with 11 bases lying between them.

V is TRBV11-2 and J is TRBJ2-5; D might be TRBD2 (5 bases). Germline CDR1 reads SGHAT; CDR2 reads FQNNGV. The CDR3 contains 16 residues. The germline V and J ends were trimmed by 0 bases and 7 bases, with 18 bases remaining between them. DNA for the CDR3: TGTGCCAGCAGCTTAGATCGGATGAACATACGGGGGACCCAGTACTTC. Its translation is CASSLDRMNIRGTQYF. The full variable domain, in which reference TRBV11-2 and TRBJ2-5 provide the parts outside the CDR3, is EAGVAQSPRYKIIEKRQSVAFWCNPISGHATLYWYQQILGQGPKLLIQFQNNGVVDDSQLPKDRFSAERLKGVDSTLKIQPAKLEDSAVYLCASSLDRMNIRGTQYFGPGTRLLVL.

J is TRBJ2-7 and V is TRBV5-1, with D possibly being TRBD1 (6 bases). Germline V gives CDR1 SGHRS, CDR2 YFSETQ. The CDR3 runs to 14 residues. The V gene lost 1 base and the J gene lost 3 bases, with 11 bases spanning the gap. The CDR3 bases are TGCGCCAGCAGCTTGACAGGGATATTCTACGAGCAGTACTTC. This gives the protein CASSLTGIFYEQYF.

The CDR3 reads CASSHPGGEQFF. The CDR3 DNA reads TGTGCCAGCAGCCACCCCGGGGGTGAGCAGTTCTTC. V gene TRBV7-9 combines with J gene TRBJ2-1; tentatively, D is TRBD2 (6 bases). Germline V gene data show CDR1 as SEHNR and CDR2 as FQNEAQ (reference sequence). This CDR3 is built from 12 residues. V was pared by 5 bases and J by 9 bases, with 11 bases between.